The 11 T cell receptor beta chains in this list originate from one sample, sequenced in a study of early stage breast cancer tumors. The table came from immunoSEQ multiplex PCR; TCRdb's copy has only in-frame clones and leaves some out. The sample carries about 53,000 clones, around nine tenths recorded once. Sequenced material: blood. Source of these receptors: a person aged 65-85 years with breast cancer.

The DNA of the CDR3 is TGTGCCAGCAGAGCGGGGGGCACAGATACGCAGTATTTT. It is translated as CASRAGGTDTQYF. This rearrangement joins TRBV6-1 to TRBJ2-3, with 8 nucleotides matching TRBD2. The CDR3 covers 13 residues. The trim removed 6 bases at V and 1 base at J, leaving 0 bases unmatched. The germline gives CDR1 MNHNS, CDR2 SASEGT.

This clone has just one count. The gene calls are TRBV7-3 and TRBJ2-1; 7 nucleotides line up with TRBD2. Germline CDR1 and CDR2: SGHTA and FQGTGA. The CDR3 runs 15 residues. J gave up 9 bases and V 2 bases, and 10 bases lay outside the gene matches. CDR3 loop: CASSLLREGRIEQFF. Here the CDR3 DNA reads TGTGCCAGCAGCTTATTGAGGGAGGGCCGCATTGAGCAGTTCTTC.

The chain joins TRBV5-1 to TRBJ1-1, with no clear D. Germline-derived CDR1 and CDR2 are SGHRS and YFSETQ. This CDR3 has 11 residues. V was clipped by 2 bases and J by 6 bases, with 5 bases between them. The CDR3 is CASSLAAEAFF. CDR3 nucleotide sequence: TGCGCCAGCAGCTTAGCGGCTGAAGCTTTCTTT.

V is TRBV7-2 and J is TRBJ2-1; 10 bases are shared with TRBD2. The germline gives CDR1 SGHTA, CDR2 FQGNSA. V lost 0 bases and J lost 6; bases outside the gene matches: 2. The CDR3 covers 15 residues. The CDR3 sequence: CASSLAWTSGNEQFF. As DNA, the CDR3 is TGTGCCAGCAGCTTAGCTTGGACTAGCGGCAATGAGCAGTTCTTC.

This chain connects TRBV7-9 to TRBJ1-1; 9 bases align to TRBD1. The V gene end was trimmed by 3 bases and the J gene end by 5 bases; junction bases not matched to a gene: 7. The CDR3 consists of 15 residues. Germline-derived CDR1 and CDR2 are SEHNR and FQNEAQ (reference sequence). CDR3 DNA sequence: TGTGCCAGCAGCTTTACAGGGGGCTCGGGTACTGAAGCTTTCTTT. As protein: CASSFTGGSGTEAFF. The whole variable domain, remainder taken from reference TRBV7-9 and TRBJ1-1, is DTGVSQNPRHKITKRGQNVTFRCDPISEHNRLYWYRQTLGQGPEFLTYFQNEAQLEKSRLLSDRFSAERPKGSFSTLEIQRTEQGDSAMYLCASSFTGGSGTEAFFGQGTRLTVV.

CDR3: CAWGTQTPSTEAFF. The DNA for the CDR3 is TGTGCCTGGGGGACTCAAACCCCTAGCACTGAAGCTTTCTTT. The rearrangement links TRBV30 to TRBJ1-1, with D possibly being TRBD1 (5 bases). The CDR3 contains 14 residues. CDR1 GTSNPN and CDR2 SVGIG come from the germline V gene (reference sequence). V lost 5 bases and J lost 4, with 17 bases in between. Looking up the rest from reference TRBV30 and TRBJ1-1 gives the full variable domain: SQTIHQWPATLVQPVGSPLSLECTVEGTSNPNLYWYRQAAGRGLQLLFYSVGIGQISSEVPQNLSASRPQDRQFILSSKKLLLSDSGFYLCAWGTQTPSTEAFFGQGTRLTVV.

V is TRBV27 and J is TRBJ1-5; 7 bases are shared with TRBD1. J gave up 2 bases and V 4 bases, and 8 bases lay outside the gene matches. CDR1 and CDR2 from the germline V gene are MNHEY and SMNVEV (reference sequence). The CDR3 length is 16 residues. The CDR3 loop reads CASSSYFDRGNQPQHF. The CDR3 DNA sequence: TGTGCCAGCAGTTCCTACTTTGACAGGGGCAATCAGCCCCAGCATTTT.

V and J are TRBV5-4 and TRBJ2-5, with 10 bases fitting TRBD2. The germline CDR1 and CDR2 sequences are SGHNT and YYREEE (reference sequence). V was clipped by 2 bases and J by 4 bases; unmatched bases: 17. The CDR3 runs 19 residues. The CDR3 DNA reads TGTGCCAGCAGCTTATGTAGAGCGGGAGGGCAGTGTTCGAGAGAGACCCAGTACTTC. This codes for CASSLCRAGGQCSRETQYF.

V usage is TRBV10-3 and J usage is TRBJ2-7, with 11 positions matching TRBD2. Unmatched junction bases numbered 5, after V lost 5 bases and J lost 2 bases. CDR3 length: 15 residues. Germline CDR1 reads ENHRY; CDR2 reads SYGVKD. The DNA of the CDR3 is TGTGCCATCAGTAGTCTAGCGGGGGGTCCCTACGAGCAGTACTTC. Translating gives CAISSLAGGPYEQYF.

The chain couples TRBV18 to TRBJ1-2; 7 bases map to TRBD1. This CDR3 is built from 14 residues. Germline V lookup: CDR1 KGHSH, CDR2 LQKENI. Trimming took 3 bases from V and 3 from J; bases not matched to a gene: 4. For the CDR3, the DNA is TGTGCCAGCTCACCTCAGCAGGGGGACTATGGCTACACCTTC. Translation gives CASSPQQGDYGYTF.

This sequence joins TRBV7-2 and TRBJ2-5; 7 positions match TRBD1. The CDR3 extends over 14 amino acids. Unmatched junction bases numbered 5, after V lost 5 bases and J lost 2 bases. Germline V gene data show CDR1 as SGHTA and CDR2 as FQGNSA. The CDR3 region is CASSPGQRQETQYF. The CDR3 region has the DNA TGTGCCAGCAGCCCGGGACAGCGTCAAGAGACCCAGTACTTC. Full variable domain (outside the CDR3, taken from reference TRBV7-2 and TRBJ2-5): GAGVSQSPSNKVTEKGKDVELRCDPISGHTALYWYRQSLGQGLEFLIYFQGNSAPDKSGLPSDRFSAERTGGSVSTLTIQRTQQEDSAVYLCASSPGQRQETQYFGPGTRLLVL.